These T cell receptor beta chains were read from a single sample in a study of beta chain features in type 1 diabetes. Data came from immunoSEQ multiplex PCR; TCRdb stores just in-frame clones and leaves some out. The sample gives about 470,000 clones, 30% of which show up once; around 0.065% is in the top ten. Sequenced: naive CD4+ T cells from blood. The origin of the receptors is a young man in good health. Each CDR3 is given with its conserved first and last residue. D genes are given only for firm matches. Some rows mark clone size as missing; the rest say once, few, many or name a class of expanded clone.

size,D,J,V,CDR3,DNA
few,TRBD1,TRBJ2-7,TRBV7-2,CASSPDRGLFYEQYF,TGTGCCAGCAGCCCGGACAGGGGGCTTTTCTACGAGCAGTACTTC
.,.,TRBJ1-4,TRBV30,CAWMGQPTNEKLFF,TGTGCCTGGATGGGGCAGCCAACTAATGAAAAACTGTTTTTT
.,TRBD2,TRBJ2-7,TRBV7-2,CASSLISGRFDSYEQYF,TGTGCCAGCAGCTTAATAAGCGGGAGGTTCGATTCCTACGAGCAGTACTTC
few,.,TRBJ1-3,TRBV9,CASRLGDGSGNTIYF,TGTGCCAGCAGGCTAGGGGATGGATCTGGAAACACCATATATTTT
.,.,TRBJ2-5,TRBV29-1,CSVDRGRETQYF,TGCAGCGTTGATCGGGGCAGGGAGACCCAGTACTTC
.,.,TRBJ2-1,TRBV30,CAWSVRREGEQFF,TGTGCCTGGAGTGTTCGGCGGGAAGGTGAGCAGTTCTTC
few,.,TRBJ2-1,TRBV7-2,CASSFLLGEQFF,TGTGCCAGCAGCTTTTTGCTAGGTGAGCAGTTCTTC
.,.,TRBJ1-2,TRBV29-1,CSVQETGIYGYTF,TGCAGCGTCCAGGAGACAGGAATCTATGGCTACACCTTC
few,TRBD1,TRBJ1-1,TRBV29-1,CSVPGQGTWNTEAFF,TGCAGCGTCCCGGGACAGGGAACATGGAACACTGAAGCTTTCTTT
few,.,TRBJ1-3,TRBV7-6,CASSLTGSGNTIYF,TGTGCCAGCAGCTTAACGGGGTCTGGAAACACCATATATTTT
.,TRBD2,TRBJ2-1,TRBV9,CASTAGGSYNEQFF,TGTGCCAGCACGGCGGGAGGCTCCTACAATGAGCAGTTCTTC
few,.,TRBJ2-7,TRBV29-1,CSVVPRDYQGHEQYF,TGCAGCGTTGTTCCCCGGGACTATCAGGGGCACGAGCAGTACTTC
.,.,TRBJ1-1,TRBV28,CASSFPVGLGAFF,TGTGCCAGCAGTTTCCCCGTTGGTCTAGGGGCTTTCTTT
.,.,TRBJ2-5,TRBV13,CASSLGPQETQYF,TGTGCCAGCAGCTTAGGGCCCCAAGAGACCCAGTACTTC
.,TRBD2,TRBJ2-7,TRBV4-1,CASSQARDYGREYF,TGCGCCAGCAGCCAAGCCCGGGACTACGGAAGGGAGTACTTC
few,.,TRBJ2-4,TRBV7-9,CASRPDVAKNIQYF,TGTGCCAGCCGCCCAGACGTAGCCAAAAACATTCAGTACTTC
.,.,TRBJ1-5,TRBV30,CAWSADRNQPQHF,TGTGCCTGGAGTGCAGACAGAAATCAGCCCCAGCATTTT
.,.,TRBJ2-1,TRBV11-2,CASSLMEGPYNEQFF,TGTGCCAGCAGCCTAATGGAGGGCCCTTACAATGAGCAGTTCTTC
.,.,TRBJ1-1,TRBV29-1,CSALGGEGTFF,TGCAGCGCCCTAGGTGGGGAGGGGACTTTCTTT
.,.,TRBJ2-1,TRBV15,CATSRDLGRSSYNEQFF,TGTGCCACCAGCAGAGATCTTGGGAGGAGCTCCTACAATGAGCAGTTCTTC
few,.,TRBJ2-3,TRBV30,CAWSVYLGTDTQYF,TGTGCCTGGAGTGTATATCTGGGCACAGATACGCAGTATTTT
.,.,TRBJ2-7,TRBV20-1,CSAREPYEQYF,TGCAGTGCACGGGAGCCCTACGAGCAGTACTTC
.,TRBD2,TRBJ2-5,TRBV5-1,CASSLTVSASGGQETQYF,TGCGCCAGCAGCTTGACAGTTTCAGCTAGCGGGGGTCAAGAGACCCAGTACTTC
few,.,TRBJ2-1,TRBV29-1,CSGRSSDSYNEQFF,TGCAGCGGGAGGAGTAGCGACTCCTACAATGAGCAGTTCTTC
.,.,TRBJ2-7,TRBV12-5,CASGLRDHEQYF,TGTGCTAGTGGTTTGCGGGACCACGAGCAGTACTTC
.,.,TRBJ2-7,TRBV4-3,CASSQDKGFYEQYF,TGCGCCAGCAGCCAAGATAAGGGCTTTTACGAGCAGTACTTC